The 25 T cell receptor beta chains listed next were all sequenced from one sample in a study of T cell clonotyping in hematopoietic cell transplantation. Assay: immunoSEQ multiplex PCR; the TCRdb copy retains only in-frame clones and omits some. Here the sample spans 5,800 or so clones, around four fifths being singletons. Sample: PBMCs, taken 100 days after allogeneic stem cell transplant. These receptors were collected from a male patient aged 50 or older who had an allogeneic stem cell transplant from an unrelated donor, so the T cells may come from the graft donor. Some clones in this sample may be carry-over from other donors' samples.

This clone was found a few times. The chain recombines TRBV29-1 with TRBJ2-7; D possibly uses TRBD1 or TRBD2 (7 bases each). Germline CDR1 and CDR2: SQVTM and ANQGSEA. CDR3 length: 14 residues. V lost 4 bases and J 4 bases, leaving 17 bases between the germline ends. The CDR3 region has the DNA TGCAGCGTTGCCCAGGGGGGGACTATATACGAGCAGTACTTC. Encoded protein: CSVAQGGTIYEQYF.

The rearrangement joins TRBV19 to TRBJ1-5; no clear D gene. Germline loops: CDR1 LNHDA, CDR2 SQIVND (reference sequence). V lost 6 bases to trimming and J lost 2 bases, with 17 bases between them. The CDR3 totals 16 residues. The CDR3 here is CASSQLVLPGNQPQHF. The CDR3 DNA reads TGTGCCAGTAGCCAACTTGTCCTCCCAGGCAATCAGCCCCAGCATTTT.

The table lists this clone with a few counts. V gene TRBV21-1 combines with J gene TRBJ1-2; the table names TRBD1, a call not compared with the DNA. TRBV21-1 is recorded as a pseudogene. The CDR3 runs 14 residues. This chain's CDR3 is CASSMDRMTYGYTF. Here the CDR3 DNA reads TGTGCCAGCAGCATGGACAGAATGACCTATGGCTACACCTTC.

The J gene is TRBJ2-3, the V gene TRBV5-1; 14 positions agree with TRBD2. Germline CDR1 is SGHRS and CDR2 is YFSETQ. This CDR3 is 16 amino acids long. V shed 5 bases, J shed 4 bases, and the junction held 6 bases outside the gene matches. The CDR3 DNA sequence: TGCGCCAGCAGTCCGCCGGGACTAGCGGGAGCAGATACGCAGTATTTT. Its translation: CASSPPGLAGADTQYF.

The genes are TRBV5-1 and TRBJ2-5; D is unresolved. V lost 1 base and J 4 bases, leaving 8 bases between the germline ends. This CDR3 spans 13 amino acids. In germline, CDR1 is SGHRS, CDR2 YFSETQ. CDR3 amino acids: CASSLHESETQYF. The CDR3 nucleotides are TGCGCCAGCAGCTTGCACGAATCAGAGACCCAGTACTTC.

This clone was recorded only once. A read error may produce the germline difference seen at one junction end. The CDR3 here is CASSETGLEYERYF. As DNA, the CDR3 is TGTGCCAGCAGTGAGACAGGGTTGGAGTACGAGCGGTACTTC. The chain is built from TRBV2 and TRBJ2-7; TRBD1 agrees at 7 bases. Germline V gives CDR1 SNHLY, CDR2 FYNNEI. The CDR3 covers 14 residues.

V is TRBV27 and J is TRBJ2-7; 7 bases line up with TRBD1. This CDR3 has 15 amino acids. J gave up 1 base and V 6 bases, and 9 bases lay outside the gene matches. CDR1 is MNHEY and CDR2 is SMNVEV in the germline V gene (reference sequence). CDR3 nucleotides: TGTGCCAGCAGGGTACTACAGGGGCAGTCCTACGAGCAGTACTTC. This sequence encodes CASRVLQGQSYEQYF.

This sequence joins TRBV14 and TRBJ2-7; D gene uncertain. This CDR3 spans 15 amino acids. The V gene lost 1 base and the J gene lost 6 bases, with 16 bases spanning the gap. Germline V gene sequence: CDR1 SGHDN, CDR2 FVKESK. CDR3 loop: CASSQGRGPLPEQYF. DNA for the CDR3: TGTGCCAGCAGCCAAGGTCGCGGCCCACTCCCCGAGCAGTACTTC.

This chain uses TRBV29-1 with TRBJ2-2, with TRBD2 matching 11 bases. With 7 bases clipped from V and 3 bases from J, the junction kept 10 bases outside the gene matches. This CDR3 spans 16 amino acids. In germline, CDR1 is SQVTM, CDR2 ANQGSEA. CDR3 loop: CSATPRLAGHTGELFF. DNA of the CDR3: TGCAGCGCCACCCCTCGACTAGCGGGACACACCGGGGAGCTGTTTTTT.

J is TRBJ1-1 and V is TRBV30; TRBD1 is a possible D gene (5 bases). The V and J ends lost 8 bases and 4 bases respectively, with 17 bases between them. From germline, CDR1 is GTSNPN and CDR2 SVGIG (reference sequence). The CDR3 totals 13 residues. CDR3 loop: CARDYQGGTEAFF. CDR3 sequence (DNA): TGTGCCCGGGACTACCAGGGTGGCACTGAAGCTTTCTTT.

This clone was detected once. The CDR3 spells CSVTWTSGNIQYF. CDR3 DNA sequence: TGCAGCGTCACTTGGACTAGCGGGAACATTCAGTACTTC. The V and J genes are TRBV29-1 and TRBJ2-4; 11 bases are shared with TRBD2. Trimming removed 6 bases from V and 7 bases from J; junction bases left unmatched: 5. Germline V gene data show CDR1 as SQVTM and CDR2 as ANQGSEA. The CDR3 sequence is 13 residues long.

This clone was detected a few times. This chain uses TRBV30 with TRBJ1-2; possible D gene TRBD1, 5 bases. V was shortened by 8 bases and J by 4 bases, with 20 bases between the two germline ends. The CDR3 runs 14 residues. Germline CDR1 is GTSNPN and CDR2 is SVGIG (reference sequence). The CDR3 sequence: CAGTLRGVGYGYTF. The CDR3 DNA is TGTGCCGGGACCTTACGGGGCGTAGGCTATGGCTACACCTTC.

The gene calls are TRBV5-8 and TRBJ2-7; D is undetermined. The CDR3 spans 13 residues. Germline lookup yields CDR1 SGHTS and CDR2 YDEGEE. With 1 base removed from V and 3 bases from J, the gap between germline ends came to 8 bases. CDR3 residues: CASSLPALYEQYF. DNA of the CDR3: TGTGCCAGCAGCTTGCCGGCCCTCTACGAGCAGTACTTC.

J is TRBJ1-2 and V is TRBV10-3; TRBD1 agrees at 10 bases. Germline V lookup: CDR1 ENHRY, CDR2 SYGVKD. The V segment lost 1 base and the J segment 6 bases; nucleotides outside the gene matches: 2. This CDR3 is 14 amino acids long. CDR3 in amino acids: CAISEFGTGDGYTF. The CDR3 bases are TGTGCCATCAGTGAGTTTGGGACAGGGGATGGCTACACCTTC.

This clone was seen just once. CDR3 sequence reads: CSVEDRGQYEQYF. The DNA of the CDR3 is TGCAGCGTTGAGGACAGGGGGCAGTACGAGCAGTACTTC. This sequence joins TRBV29-1 and TRBJ2-7; 11 positions match TRBD1. This CDR3 is 13 amino acids long. Germline CDR1 reads SQVTM; CDR2 reads ANQGSEA. Trimming at V came to 3 bases and at J to 4 bases, leaving 2 bases not matched to a gene.

This clone was counted once. The chain combines TRBV5-4 with TRBJ2-3; D call uncertain. Germline V gives CDR1 SGHNT, CDR2 YYREEE (reference sequence). The CDR3 is made up of 13 amino acids. V dropped 0 bases and J dropped 4 bases, with 6 bases sitting between them. CDR3 DNA: TGTGCCAGCAGCTTGGCGGGTGCAGATACGCAGTATTTT. Encoded protein: CASSLAGADTQYF. The whole variable domain, remainder taken from reference TRBV5-4 and TRBJ2-3, is ETGVTQSPTHLIKTRGQQVTLRCSSQSGHNTVSWYQQALGQGPQFIFQYYREEENGRGNFPPRFSGLQFPNYSSELNVNALELDDSALYLCASSLAGADTQYFGPGTRLTVL.

The V gene is TRBV6-4, the J gene TRBJ1-1, with D unclear. The CDR3 totals 15 residues. Germline-derived CDR1 and CDR2 are MRHNA and SNTAGT. Trimming cost V 2 bases and J 6 bases, with 16 bases left between them. DNA for the CDR3: TGTGCCAGCAGTGACATCGGGCGTAGCGCCGCTGAAGCTTTCTTT. Amino acid sequence: CASSDIGRSAAEAFF.

By frequency in the sample, this clone is medium-sized. The J gene is TRBJ1-5, the V gene TRBV28; D is perhaps TRBD1 (5 bases). The CDR3 contains 15 residues. Looked up from germline, CDR1 is MDHEN and CDR2 is SYDVKM. V was cut by 6 bases and J by 0 bases, with 12 bases left in between. The CDR3 sequence: CASSVIQGSNQPQHF. CDR3 bases: TGTGCCAGCAGCGTTATCCAGGGTAGCAATCAGCCCCAGCATTTT.

The chain uses TRBV5-4 and TRBJ1-1; TRBD1 matches 7 bases. Germline V gene sequence: CDR1 SGHNT, CDR2 YYREEE (reference sequence). The ends lost 0 bases at V and 4 bases at J; junction bases unmatched: 6. This CDR3 is 15 amino acids long. The CDR3: CASSLGTYRGTEAFF. DNA for the CDR3: TGTGCCAGCAGCTTGGGGACCTACAGGGGCACTGAAGCTTTCTTT.

This sequence joins TRBV7-8 and TRBJ1-1; 7 bases are a match to TRBD1. The germline gives CDR1 SGHVS, CDR2 FQNEAQ. The trim removed 5 bases at V and 4 bases at J, leaving 4 bases unmatched. CDR3 length: 13 amino acids. The CDR3 sequence is CASSDDRVTEAFF. CDR3 sequence (DNA): TGTGCCAGCAGCGACGACAGGGTCACTGAAGCTTTCTTT.

The chain uses TRBV4-3 and TRBJ1-5; D remains ambiguous. V lost 3 bases to trimming and J lost 2 bases, with 5 bases between them. Germline V gene data show CDR1 as LGHNA and CDR2 as YSLEER. The CDR3 totals 13 residues. The CDR3 DNA reads as TGCGCCAGCAGCCATGGTGGCAATCAGCCCCAGCATTTT. Amino acid sequence: CASSHGGNQPQHF.

This chain links TRBV27 with TRBJ1-2; D is possibly TRBD1 (6 bases). This CDR3 is 15 amino acids long. The V gene lost 6 bases and the J gene lost 4 bases, with 18 bases spanning the gap. Germline V gene lookup returns CDR1 MNHEY and CDR2 SMNVEV (reference sequence). CDR3: CASRRGQRRGYGYTF. CDR3 nucleotides: TGTGCCAGCAGGCGGGGGCAGCGAAGGGGCTATGGCTACACCTTC.

The chain joins TRBV10-3 to TRBJ1-3, with D unclear. V lost 6 bases to trimming and J lost 0 bases, with 12 bases between them. The CDR3 has 15 residues. Germline V CDR1 and CDR2: ENHRY, SYGVKD. The CDR3 nucleotides are TGTGCCATCAGATCCGGACTGAGCTCTGGAAACACCATATATTTT. Amino acids: CAIRSGLSSGNTIYF.

In DNA, the CDR3 is TGTGCCAGCAGTGGAGGAGATGGCTACACCTTC. It yields the protein CASSGGDGYTF. The V and J genes are TRBV6-5 and TRBJ1-2; no reliable D call. Trimming shortened V by 5 bases and J by 6 bases, and 7 bases separated the two germline ends. Germline loops: CDR1 MNHEY, CDR2 SVGAGI. This CDR3 is built from 11 residues.

The chain joins TRBV30 to TRBJ1-5, with D hard to call. V was shortened by 0 bases and J by 3 bases, with 12 bases between the two germline ends. Germline loops: CDR1 GTSNPN, CDR2 SVGIG (reference sequence). The CDR3 has 15 residues. This chain's CDR3 is CAWSVDGTLNQPQHF. In DNA form, the CDR3 reads TGTGCCTGGAGTGTGGATGGTACTCTCAATCAGCCCCAGCATTTT.